This entry is about one TCR beta chain. Its target is not known. The data stem from a study of OX40 agonist ivuxolimab in advanced cancers. The cohort excluded patients with autoimmune disease history or systemic immunosuppression. Researchers took blood at baseline, on cycle 4 day 1, and on cycle 7 day 1. The germline V gene encodes CDR1 LNHDA and CDR2 SQIVND (reference sequence). Trimming took 1 base from V and 6 from J, leaving 9 bases between them. The CDR3 runs to 13 residues. General study results and limits: With doses of 0.1 to 3.0 mg/kg, CD4+ and CD8+ blood T cells had undergone clonal expansion by week 6. The antigen specificity of the peripheral T cells (those that were expanded) was not determined.

TCRdb's table, derived via immunoSEQ multiplex PCR, lists solely in-frame clones and lacks some. This sample carries about 82,000 clones, about nine tenths of them seen once, and the ten largest clones take over 0.3%. This receptor was obtained from an adult with an advanced solid tumor such as melanoma, head and neck, liver or kidney cancer. Sequences were derived from CD4+ or CD8+ T cells sorted from blood, sampled in a trial of the OX40 agonist ivuxolimab. The rearrangement links TRBV19 to TRBJ1-1; TRBD1 might be the D (5 bases). The CDR3 coding sequence is TGTGCCAGTAGTATAGCAGGGACCCCTGAAGCTTTCTTT. Protein product: CASSIAGTPEAFF.